These T cell receptor beta chains were read from a single sample in a study of early T cells in non-severe SARS-CoV-2 infection. Each CDR3 protein gets one entry after TCRdb re-called the 5' RACE reads with MiXCR. Among some 40,000 distinct CDR3 sequences, 3% to 4.5% were seen once, and the ten largest hold about 9.1%. Sequencing was carried out using whole blood. All receptors derive from an adult who was a healthcare worker with PCR-confirmed SARS-CoV-2 infection or an uninfected control (not recorded which). Both conserved end residues are part of each CDR3. Each record gives: CDR3 DNA, CDR3 protein, J gene, V gene, D gene, clone size. A D gene is named only where the DNA matches it firmly. Expanded clones get a size class; other rows say once, few or many, or leave the size out.

TGTGCCAGCAGTGCAAGCGGGAGACACACCGGGGAGCTGTTTTTT	CASSASGRHTGELFF	TRBJ2-2	TRBV12-3/TRBV12-4	TRBD2	.
TGTGCCAGCAGCGAACAAGGACAGGGAGGGGAGACCCAGTACTTC	CASSEQGQGGETQYF	TRBJ2-5	TRBV7-9	.	many
TGTGCCAGTAGTCCCGGACTAGTCCATTCATTTGGGTACAATGAGCAGTTCTTC	CASSPGLVHSFGYNEQFF	TRBJ2-1	TRBV19	TRBD2	many
TGTGCCAGCGACCGACAGGGAAGCTATAATTCACCCCTCCACTTT	CASDRQGSYNSPLHF	TRBJ1-6	TRBV28	TRBD1	many
TGTGCCAGCAGCCGGGCGAGGGGGCACGAGCAGTACTTC	CASSRARGHEQYF	TRBJ2-7	TRBV7-9	TRBD1	few
TGTGCCAGCAGAAGTACCGTATACTGGAACAATGAGCAGTTCTTC	CASRSTVYWNNEQFF	TRBJ2-1	TRBV12-3/TRBV12-4	.	few
TGTGCCAGCAGCTTAATGGGACTAGCGGGAGACGAGCAGTACTTC	CASSLMGLAGDEQYF	TRBJ2-7	TRBV7-9	TRBD2	.
TGTGCCAGCAGCCCCTACCCAGGGCAGGGCACTGAAGCTTTCTTT	CASSPYPGQGTEAFF	TRBJ1-1	TRBV7-2	.	many
TGTGCCAGCAGCTTACAGGGTACCCCCACTGAAGCTTTCTTT	CASSLQGTPTEAFF	TRBJ1-1	TRBV7-9	.	many
TGTGCCAGCAGCCCCCTAGCGGGTGAATACAATGAGCAGTTCTTC	CASSPLAGEYNEQFF	TRBJ2-1	TRBV6-2/TRBV6-3	TRBD2	many
TGCGCCAGCAGCCAAGATTGGACAGCTGGGGCCAACGTCCTGACTTTC	CASSQDWTAGANVLTF	TRBJ2-6	TRBV4-3	.	many
TGTGCCAGCAGCTACGGGACAGGGACTGGAAACACCATATATTTT	CASSYGTGTGNTIYF	TRBJ1-3	TRBV9	TRBD1	many
TGTGCCATCAGTAAAACCGGGAATTCCTACGAGCAGTACTTC	CAISKTGNSYEQYF	TRBJ2-7	TRBV10-3	.	.
TGTGCCACCAGTGGCGGGGGGCAGTACACTGAAGCTTTCTTT	CATSGGGQYTEAFF	TRBJ1-1	TRBV24-1	.	.
TGTGCCAGCAGCAAACCGGGACAGGGCTACGAGCAGTACTTC	CASSKPGQGYEQYF	TRBJ2-7	TRBV12-3/TRBV12-4	TRBD1	many
TGTGCCAGCAGCCCCCTGGGGGGGGGTACTGGAAACACCATATATTTT	CASSPLGGGTGNTIYF	TRBJ1-3	TRBV7-2	.	few
TGTGCCATCAGTGAGTCGGGGACAGCACTTAATTCACCCCTCCACTTT	CAISESGTALNSPLHF	TRBJ1-6	TRBV10-3	TRBD1	many
TGCAGTGCTAGAACAGGGGGCGAAGTCACTGAAGCTTTCTTT	CSARTGGEVTEAFF	TRBJ1-1	TRBV20-1	TRBD1	many
TGTGCCAGCAGTTACCGAGGGAACACTGAAGCTTTCTTT	CASSYRGNTEAFF	TRBJ1-1	TRBV6-2/TRBV6-3	.	few
TGCAGCGTTGAAGGATGGACTAGCGGGGATTACGAGCAGTACTTC	CSVEGWTSGDYEQYF	TRBJ2-7	TRBV29-1	TRBD2	.
TGCGCCAGCAGTCAATCGTACGCAGGCCAGGGGGGCACAGATACGCAGTATTTT	CASSQSYAGQGGTDTQYF	TRBJ2-3	TRBV23-1	TRBD1	many
TGCGCCAGCAGCCAAACTACAGGGGGCGCCCAAGAGACCCAGTACTTC	CASSQTTGGAQETQYF	TRBJ2-5	TRBV4-1	TRBD1	many
TGTGCCAGTAGTAAAAGACAGGGGGCTATCGGGGAGCTGTTTTTT	CASSKRQGAIGELFF	TRBJ2-2	TRBV19	TRBD1	few
TGTGCCAGCGCCCGACTAGGGTCGTACAATGAGCAGTTCTTC	CASARLGSYNEQFF	TRBJ2-1	TRBV14	.	.
TGTGCCAGCAGTTTAGTCAGAGGGACTAGCGGGTACAATGAGCAGTTCTTC	CASSLVRGTSGYNEQFF	TRBJ2-1	TRBV12-3/TRBV12-4	TRBD2	few
TGTGCCAGCAGCTTAGGAGGGGGCGCGGACACTGAAGCTTTCTTT	CASSLGGGADTEAFF	TRBJ1-1	TRBV11-3	TRBD1	many
TGTGCCAGCCACCCCGGCACAGATACGCAGTATTTT	CASHPGTDTQYF	TRBJ2-3	TRBV7-2	.	.
TGTGCCAGCAGTTCGGTTCATGATGTCAATGAGCAGTTCTTC	CASSSVHDVNEQFF	TRBJ2-1	TRBV12-3/TRBV12-4	.	many
TGTGCCAGCAGCCTCGACTACTCCTACGAGCAGTACTTC	CASSLDYSYEQYF	TRBJ2-7	TRBV28	.	many
TGCAGTGCAGAGAGATACGAGCAGTACTTC	CSAERYEQYF	TRBJ2-7	TRBV20-1	.	many
TGCGCCAGCTGGGACAAACCCAATTCCTACGAGCAGTACTTC	CASWDKPNSYEQYF	TRBJ2-7	TRBV5-1	.	.
TGCAGTGCCAGAGGTGGGCACTACGAGCAGTACTTC	CSARGGHYEQYF	TRBJ2-7	TRBV20-1	.	many
TGTGCCAGTAGTATAGGCCGGACAGCGGGAAACACCATATATTTT	CASSIGRTAGNTIYF	TRBJ1-3	TRBV19	.	many
TGTGCCACAGGACAGGGGAACGATCAGCCCCAGCATTTT	CATGQGNDQPQHF	TRBJ1-5	TRBV10-3	TRBD1	.
TGCGCCAGCAGCCAAGAGGGACACGCTAGCGGGAGCGGGGAGACCCAGTACTTC	CASSQEGHASGSGETQYF	TRBJ2-5	TRBV4-1	TRBD2	many
TGTGCCAGCAGCTTAGCGGATAGAAGGACAGGGGGCCAACGTCAAGAGACCCAGTACTTC	CASSLADRRTGGQRQETQYF	TRBJ2-5	TRBV7-6	TRBD1	many
TGTGCCAGCAGCCCTGGAGAGACCCAGTACTTC	CASSPGETQYF	TRBJ2-5	TRBV7-9	.	.
TGTGCCAGTAGTGCGACAGGGTTGGAGTATGGCTACACCTTC	CASSATGLEYGYTF	TRBJ1-2	TRBV19	TRBD1	.
TGTGCCAGCAGCACAAGGGACAGCTACGAGCAGTACTTC	CASSTRDSYEQYF	TRBJ2-7	TRBV7-6	TRBD1	many
TGCAGTGCTAGAGAGGCCGGGAGGGCCGACAAAGAGACCCAGTACTTC	CSAREAGRADKETQYF	TRBJ2-5	TRBV20-1	TRBD2	.
TGTGCCAGTCGCCGTAGCGCGAGCCAAGAGACCCAGTACTTC	CASRRSASQETQYF	TRBJ2-5	TRBV7-9	.	many
TGTGCCTGGAGTGATATCGGACAGGGGCTATCTAACTATGGCTACACCTTC	CAWSDIGQGLSNYGYTF	TRBJ1-2	TRBV30	TRBD1	many
TGTGCCAGCACCCGGGACTTCAACACTGAAGCTTTCTTT	CASTRDFNTEAFF	TRBJ1-1	TRBV9	.	many
TGTGCCAGCAGGACAGGGAGTATCTACGAGCAGTACTTC	CASRTGSIYEQYF	TRBJ2-7	TRBV6-1	TRBD1	many